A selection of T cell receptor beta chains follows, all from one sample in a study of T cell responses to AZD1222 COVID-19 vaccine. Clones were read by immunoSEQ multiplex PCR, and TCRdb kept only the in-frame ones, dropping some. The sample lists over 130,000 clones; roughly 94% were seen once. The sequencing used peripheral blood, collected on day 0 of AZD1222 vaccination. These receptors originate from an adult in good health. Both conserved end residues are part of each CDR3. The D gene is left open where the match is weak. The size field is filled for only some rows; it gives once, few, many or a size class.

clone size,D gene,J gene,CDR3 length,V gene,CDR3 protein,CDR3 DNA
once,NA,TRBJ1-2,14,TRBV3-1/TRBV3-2,CASSQERGSYGYTF,TGTGCCAGCAGCCAAGAAAGAGGGAGCTATGGCTACACCTTC
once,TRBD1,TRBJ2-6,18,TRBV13,CASSFRDSYFTGANVLTF,TGTGCCAGCAGCTTCCGGGACAGTTATTTTACTGGGGCCAACGTCCTGACTTTC
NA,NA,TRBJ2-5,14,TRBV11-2,CASSLVGGLETQYF,TGTGCCAGCAGCTTAGTAGGGGGGTTGGAGACCCAGTACTTC
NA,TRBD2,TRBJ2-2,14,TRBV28,CASKTSGEAGELFF,TGTGCCAGCAAGACTAGCGGGGAGGCCGGGGAGCTGTTTTTT
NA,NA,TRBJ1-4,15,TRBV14,CASSQRGSANEKLFF,TGTGCCAGCAGCCAAAGGGGGTCGGCTAATGAAAAACTGTTTTTT
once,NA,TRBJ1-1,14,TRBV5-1,CASSGAQKVGEAFF,TGCGCCAGCAGCGGAGCCCAGAAGGTCGGTGAAGCTTTCTTT
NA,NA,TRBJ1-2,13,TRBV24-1,CATSDLDRLGYTF,TGTGCCACCAGTGATTTGGACCGCCTGGGCTACACCTTC
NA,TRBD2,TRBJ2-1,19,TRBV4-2,CASSVSAETSGLSYNEQFF,TGTGCCAGCAGCGTTAGCGCCGAGACTAGCGGGCTTTCCTACAATGAGCAGTTCTTC
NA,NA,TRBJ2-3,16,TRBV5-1,CASSLQILASTDTQYF,TGCGCCAGCAGCTTACAAATACTAGCTAGCACAGATACGCAGTATTTT
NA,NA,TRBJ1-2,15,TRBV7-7,CASRKRRMANYGYTF,TGTGCCAGCAGGAAAAGACGGATGGCTAACTATGGCTACACCTTC
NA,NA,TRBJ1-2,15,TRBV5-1,CASSLVAEYNYGYTF,TGCGCCAGCAGCTTGGTTGCGGAATATAACTATGGCTACACCTTC
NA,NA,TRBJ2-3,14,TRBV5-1,CASSLDRFTDTQYF,TGCGCCAGCAGCCTGGACAGATTCACAGATACGCAGTATTTT
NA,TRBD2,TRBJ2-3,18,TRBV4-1,CASSKTSGGTISTDTQYF,TGCGCCAGCAGCAAGACTAGCGGGGGGACCATCAGCACAGATACGCAGTATTTT
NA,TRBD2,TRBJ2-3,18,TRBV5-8,CASSPTGTSGRARDTQYF,TGTGCCAGCAGCCCAACCGGGACTAGCGGGAGGGCCAGAGATACGCAGTATTTT
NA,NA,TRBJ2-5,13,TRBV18,CASSTGPGETQYF,TGTGCCAGCTCAACCGGGCCTGGGGAGACCCAGTACTTC
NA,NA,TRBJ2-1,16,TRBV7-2,CASSVASGRPYNEQFF,TGTGCCAGCAGCGTAGCATCGGGGCGCCCTTACAATGAGCAGTTCTTC
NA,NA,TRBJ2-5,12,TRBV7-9,CASSTTLETQYF,TGTGCCAGCAGCACCACCCTGGAGACCCAGTACTTC
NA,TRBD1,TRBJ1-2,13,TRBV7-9,CASSGYRGEGYTF,TGTGCCAGCAGCGGATACAGGGGCGAAGGCTACACCTTC
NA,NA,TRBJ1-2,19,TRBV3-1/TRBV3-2,CASSSSLGTLPGVPYGYTF,TGTGCCAGCTCTTCGTCCCTCGGGACACTCCCTGGGGTGCCCTATGGCTACACCTTC
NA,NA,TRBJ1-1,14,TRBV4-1,CASSPADMNTEAFF,TGCGCCAGCAGCCCGGCAGACATGAACACTGAAGCTTTCTTT
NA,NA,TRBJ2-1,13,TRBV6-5,CASIEPRRNEQFF,TGTGCCAGCATCGAACCCAGAAGAAATGAGCAGTTCTTC
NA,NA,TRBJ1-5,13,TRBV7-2,CASSLAPNQPQHF,TGTGCCAGCAGCTTAGCCCCGAATCAGCCCCAGCATTTT
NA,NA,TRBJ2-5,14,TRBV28,CASSVDSYQETQYF,TGTGCCAGCAGTGTAGACAGTTATCAAGAGACCCAGTACTTC
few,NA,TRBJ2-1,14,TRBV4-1,CATADLSSYNEQFF,TGCGCCACAGCAGATTTAAGCTCCTACAATGAGCAGTTCTTC
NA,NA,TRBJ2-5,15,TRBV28,CASSGSGDRQETQYF,TGTGCCAGCAGTGGGTCGGGGGACCGCCAAGAGACCCAGTACTTC
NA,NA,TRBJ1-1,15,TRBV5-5,CASSLGERVNTEAFF,TGTGCCAGCAGCTTGGGGGAGAGGGTGAACACTGAAGCTTTCTTT